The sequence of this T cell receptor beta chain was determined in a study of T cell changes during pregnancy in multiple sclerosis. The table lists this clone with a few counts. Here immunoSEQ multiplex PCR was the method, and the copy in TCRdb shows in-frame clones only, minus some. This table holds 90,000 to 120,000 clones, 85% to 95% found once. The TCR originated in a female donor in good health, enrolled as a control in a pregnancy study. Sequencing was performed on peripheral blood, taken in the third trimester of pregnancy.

CDR3 in amino acids: CASSDRTNSYEQYF. In DNA, the CDR3 is TGCGCCAGCAGCGATCGGACAAACTCCTACGAGCAGTACTTC. The chain links TRBV5-1 to TRBJ2-7; TRBD1 might be the D (5 bases). Germline CDR1 reads SGHRS; CDR2 reads YFSETQ. The CDR3 is made up of 14 amino acids. V lost 4 bases to trimming and J lost 0 bases, with 11 bases between them.